This T cell receptor beta chain stems from a study of cytomegalovirus exposure and HLA in healthy donors. Turning to the study itself: Among the 300 to 450 genotyped donors, less than 85% were placed in the Caucasian-associated ancestry cluster.

It was with 60 Vbeta and 13 Jbeta primers that the PCR ran. Generated by immunoSEQ multiplex PCR, the TCRdb table keeps only in-frame clones and is missing some. Among tens of thousands of clones listed, roughly 80% were seen once. Points from the study as a whole: Some TCR beta chains (about 170 of them) were listed as cytomegalovirus-associated. Reports described diagnosis of cytomegalovirus status by the classifier as highly specific and sensitive. Using a false discovery rate of 0.05, a later analysis showed that fewer than 20,000 TCR beta sequences were associated with HLA alleles.

This CDR3 is 15 amino acids long. V lost 5 bases to trimming and J lost 2 bases, with 15 bases between them. Germline CDR1 and CDR2: MNHEY and SVGAGI. On this clone: Its matching antigen is unknown.

The specimen was PBMCs. V gene TRBV6-5 combines with J gene TRBJ1-2; D ambiguous. This TCR was recovered from a man aged 18 to 29 in good health and CMV-seronegative. CDR3 residues: CASSAGGKGNYGYTF. The CDR3 DNA reads as TGTGCCAGCAGTGCCGGAGGGAAGGGAAACTATGGCTACACCTTC.